Below, 29 T cell receptor beta chains from the same sample are listed, as sequenced in a study of CD8 T cells in Susac syndrome. An amount of RNA that ranged from roughly 0.5 to 1 ug was reverse transcribed with random hexamers. TCRdb passed the immunoSEQ multiplex PCR reads through MiXCR, listing each CDR3 protein once. Here the sample spans about 140,000 distinct CDR3 sequences, approximately 95% being singletons. Sequencing was carried out using CD4+ T cells from PBMCs. Receptor source: a human donor with multiple sclerosis.

This chain uses TRBV20-1 with TRBJ1-1, with D maybe TRBD1 (5 bases). This CDR3 comprises 10 residues. Germline values: CDR1 DFQATT, CDR2 SNEGSKA (reference sequence). The CDR3 region has the DNA TGCAGGGGGGGACACACTGAAGCTTTCTTT. This gives the protein CRGGHTEAFF.

This clonotype has just one count. This rearrangement joins TRBV20-1 to TRBJ2-7; the D call may be TRBD1 or TRBD2 (5 bases each). Germline V lookup: CDR1 DFQATT, CDR2 SNEGSKA (reference sequence). Trimming stripped 8 bases from V and 3 bases from J, with 20 bases between. The CDR3 length is 14 residues. CDR3 in amino acids: CSSLPGANGYEQYF. CDR3 DNA: TGCAGTTCCCTTCCCGGGGCCAACGGCTACGAGCAGTACTTC.

DNA for the CDR3: TGTGCCAGCAGCAAGGGAGCTATGAACACTGAAGCTTTCTTT. This gives the protein CASSKGAMNTEAFF. This chain links TRBV7-9 with TRBJ1-1; the D is unclear. In germline, CDR1 is SEHNR, CDR2 FQNEAQ (reference sequence). The V end was cut by 5 bases, the J end by 0 bases, with 10 bases between. The length of the CDR3 is 14 residues.

J is TRBJ2-5 and V is TRBV19; the match to TRBD1 covers 12 bases. Trimming at V came to 7 bases and at J to 3 bases, leaving 6 bases not matched to a gene. The CDR3 totals 15 residues. Germline CDR1 and CDR2: LNHDA and SQIVND (reference sequence). CDR3 sequence reads: CASMGQGAGKETQYF. In DNA, the CDR3 is TGTGCCAGTATGGGACAGGGGGCCGGCAAAGAGACCCAGTACTTC.

For the CDR3, the DNA is TGCAGCGCTGGTCCAGCTTTGAACACTGAAGCTTTCTTT. Translation gives CSAGPALNTEAFF. The chain combines TRBV29-1 with TRBJ1-1, with unresolved D. Germline CDR1 is SQVTM and CDR2 is ANQGSEA. There are 13 residues in the CDR3. Trimming took off 7 bases at V and 0 bases at J, with 12 bases between the two ends.

The chain combines TRBV20-1 with TRBJ2-1, with D possibly called TRBD1 or TRBD2 (5 bases each). Trimming left V 7 bases short and J 8 bases short, with 15 bases between. Per germline, CDR1 DFQATT and CDR2 SNEGSKA (reference sequence). The CDR3 loop spans 12 amino acids. The CDR3 region is CSGDGPFDEQFF. The CDR3 DNA reads as TGCAGTGGGGACGGGCCATTCGATGAGCAGTTCTTC.

The gene calls are TRBV28 and TRBJ1-3; no reliable D call. The V gene lost 4 bases and the J gene lost 8 bases, with 6 bases spanning the gap. In germline, CDR1 is MDHEN, CDR2 SYDVKM. This CDR3 contains 11 residues. The CDR3 reads CASSSSYTIYF. The CDR3 DNA follows: TGTGCCAGCAGTTCCTCTTACACCATATATTTT. The full variable domain, rest sourced from reference TRBV28 and TRBJ1-3, is DVKVTQSSRYLVKRTGEKVFLECVQDMDHENMFWYRQDPGLGLRLIYFSYDVKMKEKGDIPEGYSVSREKKERFSLILESASTNQTSMYLCASSSSYTIYFGEGSWLTVV.

The V call is TRBV29-1, the J call TRBJ1-4, with D maybe TRBD1 (5 bases). CDR1 is SQVTM and CDR2 is ANQGSEA in the germline V gene. The CDR3 spans 15 residues. V gave up 7 bases and J gave up 6 bases, with 21 bases separating them. For the CDR3, the DNA is TGCAGCGCCGTAGGGGAATATTTGGCGGATGAAAAACTGTTTTTT. It encodes CSAVGEYLADEKLFF.

The chain uses TRBV2 and TRBJ2-5; D gene unclear. The CDR3 length is 11 residues. V lost 5 bases and J 4 bases, leaving 5 bases between the germline ends. The V gene's germline CDR1 is SNHLY and CDR2 FYNNEI. The CDR3 DNA reads as TGTGCCAGCAGTAGGGTAGAGACCCAGTACTTC. Translated: CASSRVETQYF.

This clonotype was detected once. The chain joins TRBV29-1 to TRBJ1-3, with unresolved D. The CDR3 runs to 13 residues. Germline V gives CDR1 SQVTM, CDR2 ANQGSEA. V gave up 5 bases and J gave up 2 bases, with 10 bases separating them. The CDR3 coding sequence is TGCAGCGTTTCGGTTAACGCTGGAAACACCATATATTTT. Its protein is CSVSVNAGNTIYF.

The chain carries TRBV12-3 or TRBV12-4 and TRBJ2-2, with no clear D. There are 13 residues in the CDR3. Trimming took 3 bases from V and 7 from J, leaving 9 bases between them. CDR3 residues: CASSLTQSGELFF. The CDR3 nucleotides are TGTGCCAGCAGTTTGACTCAGAGCGGGGAGCTGTTTTTT.

CDR3 sequence: CASSFGTIYGYTF. Here the CDR3 DNA reads TGTGCCAGCAGTTTTGGGACTATCTATGGCTACACCTTC. The J gene is TRBJ1-2, the V gene TRBV12-3 or TRBV12-4; D is possibly TRBD1 (5 bases). V lost 3 bases and J 4 bases, leaving 9 bases between the germline ends. This CDR3 is built from 13 residues.

This clonotype was found a few times. V usage is TRBV7-2 and J usage is TRBJ2-1; 13 bases agree with TRBD2. The length of the CDR3 is 15 residues. V lost 1 base, J lost 10 bases, and 4 bases stayed unmatched. Germline-derived CDR1 and CDR2 are SGHTA and FQGNSA. The CDR3 coding sequence is TGTGCCAGCAGCTTAGGACTAGCGGGAGGCGAGGAGCAGTTCTTC. As protein: CASSLGLAGGEEQFF.

The rearrangement joins TRBV23-1 to TRBJ2-3; D remains unclear. TRBV23-1 is an open reading frame, and its role is uncertain. The CDR3 extends over 19 amino acids. Trimming took 0 bases from V and 0 from J, leaving 19 bases between them. CDR3 region: CASSQSTPGTPTSTDTQYF. The CDR3 DNA reads as TGCGCCAGCAGTCAATCTACACCTGGCACCCCTACTAGCACAGATACGCAGTATTTT.

This rearrangement joins TRBV12-3 or TRBV12-4 to TRBJ2-5; weak D call: TRBD1 (5 bases). V lost 6 bases, J lost 4 bases, and 15 bases lay in between. The CDR3 totals 14 residues. The CDR3, as DNA: TGTGCCAGCAGCTCCCTAGGGGATGGAGAGACCCAGTACTTC. It is translated as CASSSLGDGETQYF.

The chain is built from TRBV27 and TRBJ2-7, with 8 nucleotides matching TRBD1. CDR3 length equals 12 residues. From germline, CDR1 is MNHEY and CDR2 SMNVEV (reference sequence). The V segment lost 10 bases and the J segment 6 bases; nucleotides outside the gene matches: 8. This CDR3 is CATGQGLGEQYF. In nucleotides, the CDR3 is TGTGCCACCGGACAGGGTCTGGGCGAGCAGTACTTC.

The V gene is TRBV9, the J gene TRBJ2-7; D is possibly TRBD1 or TRBD2 (5 bases each). The CDR3 has 14 residues. CDR1 SGDLS and CDR2 YYNGEE come from the germline V gene. The germline V and J ends were trimmed by 3 bases and 0 bases, with 10 bases remaining between them. The CDR3 sequence: CASSATGASYEQYF. The CDR3 nucleotides read TGTGCCAGCAGCGCAACCGGGGCCTCCTACGAGCAGTACTTC.

The V gene is TRBV7-3, the J gene TRBJ1-4; D is ambiguous. Germline V gene lookup returns CDR1 SGHTA and CDR2 FQGTGA. There are 13 residues in the CDR3. V was shortened by 5 bases and J by 14 bases, with 18 bases between the two germline ends. The CDR3 DNA reads TGTGCCAGCAGCCTAGGGCCCGGAAAGACTCTGTTTTTT. Its protein is CASSLGPGKTLFF.

This sequence joins TRBV3-1 and TRBJ1-1, with unresolved D. Germline lookup yields CDR1 LGHDT and CDR2 YNNKEL (reference sequence). This CDR3 contains 13 residues. V lost 2 bases and J lost 1, with 5 bases in between. The CDR3 DNA sequence: TGTGCCAGCAGCCAAATTTCGAACACTGAAGCTTTCTTT. It codes for CASSQISNTEAFF.

The chain combines TRBV3-1 with TRBJ2-2, with D perhaps TRBD1 or TRBD2 (5 bases each). Germline V lookup: CDR1 LGHDT, CDR2 YNNKEL (reference sequence). CDR3 length: 15 residues. Trimming cost V 0 bases and J 5 bases, with 10 bases left between them. The CDR3 DNA is TGTGCCAGCAGCCAAGATCCCGGGGCGACCGGGGAGCTGTTTTTT. This encodes CASSQDPGATGELFF.

The V call is TRBV20-1, the J call TRBJ1-1; 7 bases agree with TRBD1. Trimming took 0 bases from V and 6 from J; bases not matched to a gene: 7. This CDR3 is built from 14 residues. Per germline, CDR1 DFQATT and CDR2 SNEGSKA (reference sequence). The CDR3 here is CSARDRGRGPEAFF. The CDR3 DNA reads as TGCAGTGCTAGAGACAGGGGAAGGGGGCCTGAAGCTTTCTTT.

CDR3 loop: CASSQATSSRQYF. The DNA of the CDR3 is TGCGCCAGCAGCCAAGCAACCTCCTCTAGGCAGTATTTT. This chain connects TRBV4-3 to TRBJ2-3, with no clear D. Germline-derived CDR1 and CDR2 are LGHNA and YSLEER. Trimming left V 1 base short and J 11 bases short, with 13 bases between. This CDR3 spans 13 amino acids.

The chain links TRBV28 to TRBJ2-7; weak D call: TRBD2 (5 bases). Germline V gene sequence: CDR1 MDHEN, CDR2 SYDVKM. The CDR3 totals 14 residues. V dropped 7 bases and J dropped 0 bases, with 13 bases sitting between them. As DNA, the CDR3 is TGTGCCAGCACCAATGGAGGCCTCTCCTACGAGCAGTACTTC. Translation: CASTNGGLSYEQYF.

The chain combines TRBV6-5 with TRBJ2-1, with D perhaps matching TRBD1 or TRBD2 (6 bases each). The V and J ends lost 6 bases and 0 bases respectively, with 12 bases between them. Germline CDR1 reads MNHEY; CDR2 reads SVGAGI. This CDR3 has 15 residues. The CDR3 nucleotides are TGTGCCAGCAGACATAGGGGGGTCTCCTACAATGAGCAGTTCTTC. Translation: CASRHRGVSYNEQFF.

The V and J genes are TRBV18 and TRBJ1-6; 8 bases map to TRBD1. The CDR3 consists of 15 residues. From germline, CDR1 is KGHSH and CDR2 LQKENI. V lost 3 bases and J lost 7; bases outside the gene matches: 5. The CDR3 spells CASSPKAGGNSPLHF. The CDR3 coding sequence is TGTGCCAGCTCACCGAAGGCAGGGGGCAATTCACCCCTCCACTTT.

This rearrangement joins TRBV24-1 to TRBJ2-5, with D tentatively TRBD2 (6 bases). The CDR3 runs 15 residues. V lost 4 bases, J lost 5 bases, and 16 bases lay in between. Per germline, CDR1 KGHDR and CDR2 SFDVKD. Here the CDR3 reads CATSDPGTDPETQYF. The CDR3 nucleotides read TGTGCCACCAGTGACCCCGGGACTGATCCGGAGACCCAGTACTTC.

The rearrangement uses TRBV3-1 and TRBJ2-7; tentatively, D is TRBD1 (6 bases). V shed 1 base and J shed 4 bases, with 11 bases lying between them. Germline CDR1 is LGHDT and CDR2 is YNNKEL (reference sequence). The CDR3 runs to 14 residues. The CDR3 bases are TGTGCCAGCAGCCAAGCTACAGGGAAATACGAGCAGTACTTC. Its protein is CASSQATGKYEQYF.

The J gene is TRBJ1-1, the V gene TRBV12-3 or TRBV12-4; possibly TRBD1 for D (5 bases). The CDR3 is 12 residues long. Trimming pared 8 bases from V and 4 bases from J, leaving 11 bases between. The CDR3 DNA reads TGTGCCAGCCGGATTGGGGGCACTGAAGCTTTCTTT. This codes for CASRIGGTEAFF.

V and J are TRBV6-1 and TRBJ1-5; 8 bases line up with TRBD1. V trimming: 5 bases; J trimming: 1 base; junction bases outside the gene matches: 7. This CDR3 region has 16 residues. Germline V gene data show CDR1 as MNHNS and CDR2 as SASEGT. CDR3 sequence reads: CASSKTGGQSNQPQHF. The CDR3 bases are TGTGCCAGCAGTAAAACAGGGGGGCAGAGCAATCAGCCCCAGCATTTT.